The sequence of this TCR beta chain was determined in a study of T cells after yellow fever vaccination. V dropped 3 bases and J dropped 8 bases, with 15 bases sitting between them. CDR3 length: 14 residues. Germline V gives CDR1 SGHRS, CDR2 YFSETQ. The sample holds a few counts of this clonotype. For TCR, cDNA came from 5'RACE template switching, which added a universal primer site and UMIs. MiXCR was run by TCRdb on the 5' RACE reads, yielding one entry per CDR3 protein. The sample holds a few hundred thousand distinct CDR3 sequences, approximately 7% seen once. The chain carries TRBV5-1 and TRBJ2-1; D may correspond to TRBD1 or TRBD2 (5 bases each). The sequences come from PBMCs, collected roughly seven weeks after the first yellow fever vaccination. This receptor was identified in a man younger than 35 who received the YFV17D yellow fever vaccine. The CDR3 nucleotides are TGCGCCAGCAGCTGGGGTGGGGCGCGGGATGAGCAGTTCTTC. It encodes CASSWGGARDEQFF. The whole variable domain, filled in from reference TRBV5-1 and TRBJ2-1, reads KAGVTQTPRYLIKTRGQQVTLSCSPISGHRSVSWYQQTPGQGLQFLFEYFSETQRNKGNFPGRFSGRQFSNSRSEMNVSTLELGDSALYLCASSWGGARDEQFFGPGTRLTVL.